The 8 T cell receptor beta chains presented below share a single source sample, sequenced in a study of blood T cells in healthy people across ages (dated by TCRdb to 2015 to 2017). Library prep was done by 5' RACE. Sequencer: Illumina HiSeq 2500. A second about 7 to 12 cycle PCR used a sample-barcoded 5' primer and a J-beta primer mix. The raw public reads went through TCRdb reprocessing: fastp at Q25, MiXCR clone calling, in-frame beta chains kept. Identical CDR3 proteins give one entry, which carries the most common genes and DNA. The sample data list around 790,000 distinct CDR3 sequences, and about 42% of these were observed just once. Of the sample, about a fifth falls within the top ten clones. Material: blood. These receptors were collected from a man aged 55 to 70 in good health.

V and J are TRBV6-1 and TRBJ2-3; 9 nucleotides align to TRBD1. Germline trimming cut 6 bases from V and 4 bases from J; bases unmatched to any gene: 5. The CDR3 contains 14 residues. CDR1 MNHNS and CDR2 SASEGT come from the germline V gene. The CDR3 reads CASRIQGAADTQYF. The CDR3 DNA follows: TGTGCCAGCAGGATACAGGGGGCGGCAGATACGCAGTATTTT.

This chain connects TRBV10-3 to TRBJ2-7; TRBD1 might be the D (8 bases). The CDR3 spans 16 residues. Germline assignment: CDR1 ENHRY and CDR2 SYGVKD. V was cut by 1 base and J by 1 base, with 14 bases left in between. The CDR3 nucleotides read TGTGCCATCAGTGAGTGGGGGGGACAGGAATCCTACGAGCAGTACTTC. Residues: CAISEWGGQESYEQYF.

The chain uses TRBV7-3 and TRBJ1-5, with unresolved D. Per germline, CDR1 SGHTA and CDR2 FQGTGA. Trimming shortened V by 0 bases and J by 3 bases, and 12 bases separated the two germline ends. The length of the CDR3 is 16 residues. The chain's CDR3 is CASSLTGSGSNQPQHF. Here the CDR3 DNA reads TGTGCCAGCAGCTTAACCGGTAGCGGGTCCAATCAGCCCCAGCATTTT. The full variable domain, its missing parts supplied by reference TRBV7-3 and TRBJ1-5, is GAGVSQTPSNKVTEKGKYVELRCDPISGHTALYWYRQSLGQGPEFLIYFQGTGAADDSGLPNDRFFAVRPEGSVSTLKIQRTERGDSAVYLCASSLTGSGSNQPQHFGDGTRLSIL.

On this clonotype: At one end, the junction sequence differs from germline, possibly due to a read error. The rearrangement uses TRBV3-1 and TRBJ1-2, with D possibly being TRBD1 (6 bases). CDR1 and CDR2 (germline): LGHDT, YNNKEL (reference sequence). This CDR3 comprises 13 residues. In DNA, the CDR3 is TGTGCCAGCAGCCAAGAGACAGGTTATGGCCACACCTTC. Amino acids: CASSQETGYGHTF.

This clonotype was detected only a few times. This chain joins TRBV28 and TRBJ1-2; D gene uncertain. CDR3 length equals 11 residues. Germline V gene lookup returns CDR1 MDHEN and CDR2 SYDVKM. Trimming left V 5 bases short and J 9 bases short, with 10 bases between. The CDR3 protein is CASSKKYSYTF. The CDR3 DNA reads as TGTGCCAGCAGTAAGAAGTATAGCTACACCTTC.

Worth noting for this clonotype: This may stem from a read error, because a much larger clone lies one nucleotide away. V is TRBV28 and J is TRBJ1-2; no reliable D call. CDR1 MDHEN and CDR2 SYDVKM come from the germline V gene. The CDR3 is 15 residues long. Trimming stripped 2 bases from V and 8 bases from J, with 18 bases between. This CDR3 is CASSLISRRRGGYTF. CDR3 DNA: TGTGCCAGCAGTTTAATTTCTCGGCGTCGCGGGGGCTACACCTTC.

Details on this clonotype: The junction does not match germline at one end; this may be a read error. This chain joins TRBV5-1 and TRBJ2-5, with no clear D. Germline V gene sequence: CDR1 SGHRS, CDR2 YFSETQ. The CDR3 has 11 residues. The CDR3 DNA reads as TGCGTCAGCAGCTCGGGAGAGACCCAGTACTTC. Translated, it gives CVSSSGETQYF. Combining the CDR3 with reference TRBV5-1 and TRBJ2-5 gives the whole variable domain KAGVTQTPRYLIKTRGQQVTLSCSPISGHRSVSWYQQTPGQGLQFLFEYFSETQRNKGNFPGRFSGRQFSNSRSEMNVSTLELGDSALYLCVSSSGETQYFGPGTRLLVL.

The chain recombines TRBV28 with TRBJ2-1; D might be TRBD1 (5 bases). Germline-derived CDR1 and CDR2 are MDHEN and SYDVKM. This CDR3 spans 11 amino acids. Trimming pared 4 bases from V and 15 bases from J, leaving 13 bases between. The CDR3: CASSWGGVTFF. Written as DNA, the CDR3 is TGTGCCAGCAGTTGGGGCGGCGTTACGTTCTTC.